This T cell receptor (beta chain) was obtained from a study of blood T cell repertoires in COVID-19. Study-level information: Sites across the United States, Italy and Spain contributed samples from acute and convalescent COVID-19. T cells, B-cell-depleted T cells, or PBMCs provided the cDNA or gDNA that served as material.

Original methodology: How many nucleated cells were present was estimated from reference gene primer amplification. Using immunoSEQ multiplex PCR, the repertoire was profiled, and TCRdb retains in-frame clones only, with some absent. Clonal size and the V and J genes are those of that table, whereas D and trimming came from the DNA. The sample comprises fewer than 250,000 clones, 88% of which are singletons, and less than 2% rests with the top ten. The sequencing input was peripheral blood. This receptor was taken from a man in his 70s with acute or convalescent COVID-19.

The CDR3 DNA is TGCGCCAGCAGCCAAGCCCAAACGGTACAAGAGACCCAGTACTTC. Residues: CASSQAQTVQETQYF. The rearrangement links TRBV4-1 to TRBJ2-5; the D is unclear. The CDR3 covers 15 residues. Germline V gene lookup returns CDR1 MGHRA and CDR2 YSYEKL. Between the trimmed V and J ends, which lost 1 base and 2 bases, there was a span of 11 bases.